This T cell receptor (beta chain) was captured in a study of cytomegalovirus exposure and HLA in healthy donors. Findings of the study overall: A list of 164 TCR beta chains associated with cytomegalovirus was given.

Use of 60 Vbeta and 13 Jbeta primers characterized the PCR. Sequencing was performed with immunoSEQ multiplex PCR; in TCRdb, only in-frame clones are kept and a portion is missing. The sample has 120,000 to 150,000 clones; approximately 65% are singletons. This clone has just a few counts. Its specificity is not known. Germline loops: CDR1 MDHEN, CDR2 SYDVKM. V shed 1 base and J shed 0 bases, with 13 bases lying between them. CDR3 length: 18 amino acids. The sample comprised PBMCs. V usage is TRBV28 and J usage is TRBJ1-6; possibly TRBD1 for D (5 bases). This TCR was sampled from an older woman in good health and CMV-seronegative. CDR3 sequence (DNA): TGTGCCAGCAGTTTATCTGGGGCCCTGAGCTCCTATAATTCACCCCTCCACTTT. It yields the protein CASSLSGALSSYNSPLHF. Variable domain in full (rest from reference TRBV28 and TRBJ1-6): DVKVTQSSRYLVKRTGEKVFLECVQDMDHENMFWYRQDPGLGLRLIYFSYDVKMKEKGDIPEGYSVSREKKERFSLILESASTNQTSMYLCASSLSGALSSYNSPLHFGNGTRLTVT.